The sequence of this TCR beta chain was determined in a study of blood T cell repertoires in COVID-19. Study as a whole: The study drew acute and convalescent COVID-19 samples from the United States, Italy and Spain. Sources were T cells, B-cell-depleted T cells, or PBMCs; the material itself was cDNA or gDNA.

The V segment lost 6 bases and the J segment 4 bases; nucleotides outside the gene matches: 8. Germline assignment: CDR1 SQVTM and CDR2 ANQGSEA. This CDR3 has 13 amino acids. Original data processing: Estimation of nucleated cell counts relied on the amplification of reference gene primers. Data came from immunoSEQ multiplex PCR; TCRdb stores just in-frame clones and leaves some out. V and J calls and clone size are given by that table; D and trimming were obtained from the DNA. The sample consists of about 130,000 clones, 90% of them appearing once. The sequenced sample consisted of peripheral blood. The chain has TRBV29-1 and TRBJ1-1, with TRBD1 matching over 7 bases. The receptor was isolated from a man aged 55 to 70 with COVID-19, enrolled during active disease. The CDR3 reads CSVHGQALTEAFF. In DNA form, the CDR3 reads TGCAGCGTCCACGGACAGGCCCTCACTGAAGCTTTCTTT.